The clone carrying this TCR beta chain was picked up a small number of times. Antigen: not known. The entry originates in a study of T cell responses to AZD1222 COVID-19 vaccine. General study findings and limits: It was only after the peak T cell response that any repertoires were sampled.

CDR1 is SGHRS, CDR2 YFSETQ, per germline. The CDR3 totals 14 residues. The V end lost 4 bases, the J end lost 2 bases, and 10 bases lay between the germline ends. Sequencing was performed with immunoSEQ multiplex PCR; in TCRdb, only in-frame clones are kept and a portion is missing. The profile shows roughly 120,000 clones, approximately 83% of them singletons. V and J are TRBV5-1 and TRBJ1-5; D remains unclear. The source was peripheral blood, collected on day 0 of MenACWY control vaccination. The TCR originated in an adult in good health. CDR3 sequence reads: CASSPFGGNQPQHF. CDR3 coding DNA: TGCGCCAGCAGCCCTTTTGGGGGCAATCAGCCCCAGCATTTT.